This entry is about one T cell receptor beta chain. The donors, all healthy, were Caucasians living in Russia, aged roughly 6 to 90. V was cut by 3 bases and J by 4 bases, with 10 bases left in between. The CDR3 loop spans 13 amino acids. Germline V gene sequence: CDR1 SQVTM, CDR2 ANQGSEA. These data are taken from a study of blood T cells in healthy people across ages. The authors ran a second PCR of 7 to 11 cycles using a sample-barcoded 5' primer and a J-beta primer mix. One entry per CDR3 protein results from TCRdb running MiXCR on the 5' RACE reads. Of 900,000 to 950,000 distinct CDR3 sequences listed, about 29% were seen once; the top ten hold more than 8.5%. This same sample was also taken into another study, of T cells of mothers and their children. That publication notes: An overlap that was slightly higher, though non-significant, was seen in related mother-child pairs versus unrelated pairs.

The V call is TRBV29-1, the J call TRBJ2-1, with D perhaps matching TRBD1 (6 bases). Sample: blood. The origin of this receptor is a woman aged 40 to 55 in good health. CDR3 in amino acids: CSVDKTGYNEQFF. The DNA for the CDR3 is TGCAGCGTTGATAAGACAGGTTACAATGAGCAGTTCTTC.